Following are 9 T cell receptor beta chains from one sample sequenced in a study of blood T cell repertoires in COVID-19. The protocol was immunoSEQ multiplex PCR, while the TCRdb copy is restricted to in-frame clones and leaves out a portion. Among roughly 150,000 clones listed, roughly 90% were seen once. The sequenced sample consisted of peripheral blood. The receptors come from a man aged 55-75 years with acute or convalescent COVID-19.

This clone was found a few times. Additional DNA sequences in this sample encode the identical CDR3. The rearrangement links TRBV12-3 or TRBV12-4 to TRBJ2-7, with D hard to call. V lost 6 bases and J lost 0, with 9 bases in between. This CDR3 contains 13 residues. CDR3 coding DNA: TGTGCCAGCAGCCTGAGTAACTCCTACGAGCAGTACTTC. It codes for CASSLSNSYEQYF.

The chain links TRBV19 to TRBJ2-3; no definite D call. In germline, CDR1 is LNHDA, CDR2 SQIVND (reference sequence). CDR3 length: 15 amino acids. Trimming stripped 3 bases from V and 8 bases from J, with 18 bases between. CDR3 sequence reads: CASSILAVGLGTQYF. The CDR3, as DNA: TGTGCCAGTAGTATTTTAGCCGTTGGATTAGGTACGCAGTATTTT.

Worth noting for this clone: Here the CDR3 omits its conserved ending phenylalanine or tryptophan, so a read error is the likely source. The DNA is left out, because the CDR3 cannot be placed on it with certainty; the CDR3 is given as TCRdb lists it. The V call is TRBV5-6, the J call TRBJ2-7; the D call TRBD2 from the table was never checked on the DNA. CDR1 and CDR2 (germline): SGHDT, YYEEEE. The CDR3 has 13 amino acids, counting both end residues. The CDR3 here is CASSRRSPEGIAL.

The rearrangement uses TRBV11-2 and TRBJ1-2, with D tentatively TRBD1 (6 bases). This CDR3 region has 13 residues. The germline V gene has CDR1 SGHAT and CDR2 FQNNGV. Trimming took off 3 bases at V and 3 bases at J, with 8 bases between the two ends. The CDR3: CASSLGQDYGYTF. CDR3 nucleotides: TGTGCCAGCAGCTTGGGACAAGACTATGGCTACACCTTC.

J is TRBJ1-1 and V is TRBV7-9, with D unresolved. This CDR3 has 13 residues. V was trimmed by 6 bases and J by 0 bases, leaving 8 bases between them. Germline assignment: CDR1 SEHNR and CDR2 FQNEAQ (reference sequence). As DNA, the CDR3 is TGTGCCAGCAGTACAGAGATGAACACTGAAGCTTTCTTT. Amino acid sequence: CASSTEMNTEAFF.

The rearrangement links TRBV6-5 to TRBJ2-2; the D is unclear. CDR1 is MNHEY and CDR2 is SVGAGI in the germline V gene. Trimming took off 5 bases at V and 7 bases at J, with 8 bases between the two ends. The CDR3 spans 12 residues. In nucleotides, the CDR3 is TGTGCCAGCAGTATGCGGAACGGGGAGCTGTTTTTT. It encodes CASSMRNGELFF.

For the CDR3, the DNA is TGTGCCAGTACCCTGGAGGGACTCTATAGCAATCAGCCCCAGCATTTT. Translation gives CASTLEGLYSNQPQHF. This chain joins TRBV19 and TRBJ1-5, with D maybe TRBD1 (5 bases). Germline assignment: CDR1 LNHDA and CDR2 SQIVND (reference sequence). The CDR3 sequence is 16 residues long. Trimming removed 7 bases at V and 0 bases at J, with 16 bases between.

V and J are TRBV6-5 and TRBJ1-2, with 10 bases identical to TRBD1. Germline CDR1 reads MNHEY; CDR2 reads SVGAGI. The CDR3 consists of 14 residues. V gave up 2 bases and J gave up 8 bases; unmatched junction bases: 5. The chain's CDR3 is CASSYTGTGEGYTF. The DNA of the CDR3 is TGTGCCAGCAGTTACACCGGGACAGGGGAAGGCTACACCTTC.

V usage is TRBV19 and J usage is TRBJ1-5; D possibly corresponds to TRBD1 (5 bases). CDR1 is LNHDA, CDR2 SQIVND, per germline (reference sequence). Between the trimmed V and J ends, which lost 4 bases and 7 bases, there was a span of 14 bases. This CDR3 has 14 amino acids. CDR3 in amino acids: CASSNTGSRQPQHF. CDR3 bases: TGTGCCAGTAGTAACACAGGATCGCGGCAGCCCCAGCATTTT.